This record looks at one T cell receptor beta chain sequence and its context. TCRdb independently ran MiXCR on the RT-PCR reads; one entry per CDR3 protein. The data hold around 700,000 distinct CDR3 sequences, with approximately 15% observed a single time. The sequenced sample consisted of memory CD4+ T cells from blood. This sequence originates from a female donor in good health, serving as a healthy control.

Here the CDR3 reads CASSAMGRGTDTQYF. The CDR3 bases are TGTGCCAGCAGCGCCATGGGGAGGGGCACAGATACGCAGTATTTT. V and J are TRBV3-1 and TRBJ2-3; 7 nucleotides line up with TRBD2. The trim removed 5 bases at V and 1 base at J, leaving 6 bases unmatched. Germline CDR1 LGHDT, CDR2 YNNKEL (reference sequence). The CDR3 has 15 residues.